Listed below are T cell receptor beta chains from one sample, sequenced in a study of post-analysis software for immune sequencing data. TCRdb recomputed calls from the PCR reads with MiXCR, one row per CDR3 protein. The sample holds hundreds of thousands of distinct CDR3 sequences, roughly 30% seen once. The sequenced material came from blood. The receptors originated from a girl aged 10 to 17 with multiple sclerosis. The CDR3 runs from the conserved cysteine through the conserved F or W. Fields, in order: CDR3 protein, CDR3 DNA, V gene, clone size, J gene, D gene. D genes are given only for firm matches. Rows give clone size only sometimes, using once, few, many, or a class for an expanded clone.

CDR3 protein: CAISESGVLTQNSPLHF
CDR3 DNA: TGTGCCATCAGTGAGTCCGGGGTCCTCACCCAAAATTCACCCCTCCACTTT
V gene: TRBV10-3
clone size: NA
J gene: TRBJ1-6
D gene: NA

CDR3 protein: CASSPGRNEAFF
CDR3 DNA: TGCGCCAGCAGCCCGGGACGGAACGAAGCTTTCTTT
V gene: TRBV5-1
clone size: NA
J gene: TRBJ1-1
D gene: NA

CDR3 protein: CASSVWDSYGYTF
CDR3 DNA: TGTGCCAGCAGCGTTTGGGATAGCTATGGCTACACCTTC
V gene: TRBV7-9
clone size: NA
J gene: TRBJ1-2
D gene: NA

CDR3 protein: CASSLAAAGATDTQYF
CDR3 DNA: TGCGCCAGCAGCTTGGCCGCAGCGGGGGCCACAGATACGCAGTATTTT
V gene: TRBV5-1
clone size: NA
J gene: TRBJ2-3
D gene: TRBD2

CDR3 protein: CASSVARDGGGYTF
CDR3 DNA: TGTGCCAGCAGCGTAGCCAGGGACGGCGGAGGCTACACCTTC
V gene: TRBV9
clone size: NA
J gene: TRBJ1-2
D gene: NA

CDR3 protein: CATSTPSGAEGYTF
CDR3 DNA: TGTGCCACCAGCACCCCTTCGGGGGCGGAAGGCTACACCTTC
V gene: TRBV15
clone size: NA
J gene: TRBJ1-2
D gene: NA

CDR3 protein: CASSGGQLMSYGYTF
CDR3 DNA: TGTGCCAGCAGTGGAGGACAGCTCATGTCGTATGGCTACACCTTC
V gene: TRBV25-1
clone size: NA
J gene: TRBJ1-2
D gene: NA

CDR3 protein: CATQTSGNRYEQYF
CDR3 DNA: TGTGCCACCCAGACTAGCGGGAATCGCTACGAGCAGTACTTC
V gene: TRBV28
clone size: NA
J gene: TRBJ2-7
D gene: TRBD2

CDR3 protein: CASSFSIAGARNIQYF
CDR3 DNA: TGCGCCAGCAGCTTCTCAATAGCGGGAGCGAGAAACATTCAGTACTTC
V gene: TRBV5-1
clone size: NA
J gene: TRBJ2-4
D gene: TRBD2

CDR3 protein: CASSLARGQVNEKLFF
CDR3 DNA: TGTGCCAGCAGCTTGGCCAGGGGACAGGTTAATGAAAAACTGTTTTTT
V gene: TRBV5-6
clone size: few
J gene: TRBJ1-4
D gene: TRBD1

CDR3 protein: CASSSGRVIHGYTF
CDR3 DNA: TGTGCCAGCAGCTCCGGGCGGGTAATCCATGGCTACACCTTC
V gene: TRBV5-4
clone size: NA
J gene: TRBJ1-2
D gene: NA

CDR3 protein: CASSQEGLAGPSGLREQYF
CDR3 DNA: TGCGCCAGCAGCCAAGAGGGACTAGCGGGGCCATCTGGCTTGAGAGAGCAGTACTTC
V gene: TRBV4-3
clone size: NA
J gene: TRBJ2-5
D gene: TRBD2

CDR3 protein: CVSSYSWGIYNEQFF
CDR3 DNA: TGTGTCAGCAGTTACTCGTGGGGAATCTACAATGAGCAGTTCTTC
V gene: TRBV6-5
clone size: NA
J gene: TRBJ2-1
D gene: NA

CDR3 protein: CASSGSWWGYTF
CDR3 DNA: TGTGCCAGCAGCGGTTCTTGGTGGGGCTACACCTTC
V gene: TRBV5-6
clone size: few
J gene: TRBJ1-2
D gene: NA

CDR3 protein: CASSSGQGEDTQYF
CDR3 DNA: TGTGCCAGCAGCTCGGGACAGGGGGAAGATACGCAGTATTTT
V gene: TRBV7-8
clone size: few
J gene: TRBJ2-3
D gene: TRBD1

CDR3 protein: CSVAPVGTGELFF
CDR3 DNA: TGCAGCGTTGCACCAGTGGGCACCGGGGAGCTGTTTTTT
V gene: TRBV29-1
clone size: NA
J gene: TRBJ2-2
D gene: NA

CDR3 protein: CATSRGDGNSPLHF
CDR3 DNA: TGTGCCACCAGCAGAGGGGACGGGAATTCACCCCTCCACTTT
V gene: TRBV15
clone size: few
J gene: TRBJ1-6
D gene: NA

CDR3 protein: CASSLLPPLPNTEAFF
CDR3 DNA: TGTGCCAGCAGCCTGTTACCCCCACTACCGAACACTGAAGCTTTCTTT
V gene: TRBV27
clone size: NA
J gene: TRBJ1-1
D gene: NA

CDR3 protein: CASSPPWAGETQYF
CDR3 DNA: TGTGCCAGCTCACCACCGTGGGCGGGGGAGACCCAGTACTTC
V gene: TRBV18
clone size: NA
J gene: TRBJ2-5
D gene: NA

CDR3 protein: CASSLDGVGGYTF
CDR3 DNA: TGCGCCAGCAGCTTGGACGGGGTCGGAGGCTACACCTTC
V gene: TRBV5-1
clone size: many
J gene: TRBJ1-2
D gene: NA

CDR3 protein: CSARRTPHPYEQYF
CDR3 DNA: TGCAGTGCTAGAAGGACGCCGCACCCCTACGAGCAGTACTTC
V gene: TRBV20-1
clone size: NA
J gene: TRBJ2-7
D gene: NA

CDR3 protein: CSASPPGLALQDTQYF
CDR3 DNA: TGCAGTGCTAGCCCCCCGGGACTAGCATTACAAGATACGCAGTATTTT
V gene: TRBV20-1
clone size: NA
J gene: TRBJ2-3
D gene: TRBD2

CDR3 protein: CSAPAAPDTQYF
CDR3 DNA: TGCAGTGCCCCCGCGGCCCCAGATACGCAGTATTTT
V gene: TRBV20-1
clone size: NA
J gene: TRBJ2-3
D gene: NA

CDR3 protein: CASSSGRHGYTF
CDR3 DNA: TGTGCCAGCAGCTCAGGAAGGCACGGCTACACCTTC
V gene: TRBV7-2
clone size: NA
J gene: TRBJ1-2
D gene: NA

CDR3 protein: CASSTRQGASGYTF
CDR3 DNA: TGTGCCAGCAGTACCCGACAGGGGGCAAGTGGCTACACCTTC
V gene: TRBV27
clone size: NA
J gene: TRBJ1-2
D gene: TRBD1

CDR3 protein: CASSQDPGYGYTF
CDR3 DNA: TGCGCCAGCAGCCAAGACCCGGGCTATGGCTACACCTTC
V gene: TRBV4-1
clone size: NA
J gene: TRBJ1-2
D gene: NA